A selection of T cell receptor beta chains follows, all from one sample in a study of post-analysis software for immune sequencing data. TCRdb itself ran the PCR reads through MiXCR, one entry per CDR3 protein. Of around 440,000 distinct CDR3 sequences listed, around 40% are singletons. The source material was blood. The receptors stem from a girl between 10 and 17 years old with multiple sclerosis. Each CDR3 is given with its conserved first and last residue. D genes are given only for firm matches. Rows may omit the clone size; those that give it use once, few, many or a size class.

J gene: TRBJ2-1; D gene: -; clone size: -; V gene: TRBV7-2; CDR3 protein: CASSLSRLPNEQFF; CDR3 DNA: TGTGCCAGCAGCTTATCCCGTCTACCCAATGAGCAGTTCTTC
J gene: TRBJ2-7; D gene: -; clone size: -; V gene: TRBV20-1; CDR3 protein: CSARWQGSYEQYF; CDR3 DNA: TGCAGTGCTAGATGGCAGGGGTCCTACGAGCAGTACTTC
J gene: TRBJ2-7; D gene: -; clone size: -; V gene: TRBV20-1; CDR3 protein: CSALGDRSYEQYF; CDR3 DNA: TGCAGTGCTCTAGGGGACCGCTCCTACGAGCAGTACTTC
J gene: TRBJ1-2; D gene: -; clone size: -; V gene: TRBV27; CDR3 protein: CASSLGFGRDYGYTF; CDR3 DNA: TGTGCCAGCAGTTTAGGGTTTGGTCGGGATTATGGCTACACCTTC
J gene: TRBJ2-1; D gene: TRBD2; clone size: -; V gene: TRBV20-1; CDR3 protein: CSPKAGGTYNEQFF; CDR3 DNA: TGCAGTCCTAAAGCGGGAGGTACCTACAATGAGCAGTTCTTC
J gene: TRBJ1-1; D gene: -; clone size: -; V gene: TRBV12-3/TRBV12-4; CDR3 protein: CASSPGHQNTEAFF; CDR3 DNA: TGTGCCAGCAGTCCGGGACATCAGAACACTGAAGCTTTCTTT
J gene: TRBJ1-1; D gene: -; clone size: -; V gene: TRBV2; CDR3 protein: CASSEGILNTEAFF; CDR3 DNA: TGTGCCAGCAGTGAAGGTATCCTGAACACTGAAGCTTTCTTT
J gene: TRBJ2-7; D gene: -; clone size: once; V gene: TRBV28; CDR3 protein: CASRGGWEQYF; CDR3 DNA: TGTGCCAGCAGGGGGGGCTGGGAGCAGTACTTC
J gene: TRBJ2-7; D gene: -; clone size: few; V gene: TRBV27; CDR3 protein: CASNTPGRGYEQYF; CDR3 DNA: TGTGCCAGCAATACCCCGGGACGGGGCTACGAGCAGTACTTC
J gene: TRBJ2-1; D gene: TRBD2; clone size: few; V gene: TRBV11-2; CDR3 protein: CASSLRLAGVNEQFF; CDR3 DNA: TGTGCCAGCAGCTTACGGCTAGCGGGAGTCAATGAGCAGTTCTTC
J gene: TRBJ1-4; D gene: TRBD1; clone size: -; V gene: TRBV29-1; CDR3 protein: CSVALTGVGGKLFF; CDR3 DNA: TGCAGCGTTGCCTTGACAGGGGTCGGAGGAAAACTGTTTTTT
J gene: TRBJ2-7; D gene: -; clone size: -; V gene: TRBV18; CDR3 protein: CASSPPGQGDEQYF; CDR3 DNA: TGTGCCAGCTCACCACCGGGGCAGGGTGACGAGCAGTACTTC